These T cell receptor beta chains were read from a single sample in a study of shared T cell receptors in the human thymus. This table comes from immunoSEQ multiplex PCR, and its TCRdb copy is limited to in-frame clones, with some not included. The table shows approximately 580,000 clones, with around 82% occurring only once. These data also formed part of another study, on human thymus T cells.

Sequencing input: thymocytes. These receptors were obtained from a boy younger than two with a congenital heart defect. Each CDR3 is given with its conserved first and last residue. D genes are given only for firm matches. A clone size is listed for some rows: how often the clone was seen (once, few, many), or a class if it is expanded.

j_call clone_size v_call d_call cdr3_aa cdr3_nt
TRBJ2-5 - TRBV30 TRBD1 CAWSVIGTGGSETQYF TGTGCCTGGAGTGTTATAGGGACAGGGGGAAGCGAGACCCAGTACTTC
TRBJ1-4 - TRBV20-1 - CSASPNEKLFF TGCAGTGCTAGTCCGAATGAAAAACTGTTTTTT
TRBJ2-1 - TRBV4-1 TRBD2 CASSHDEVAGGPPYNEQFF TGCGCCAGCAGCCACGATGAGGTAGCGGGAGGGCCTCCTTACAATGAGCAGTTCTTC
TRBJ2-1 - TRBV2 - CASSELQGRGNEQFF TGTGCCAGCAGTGAGCTACAAGGAAGAGGGAATGAGCAGTTCTTC
TRBJ2-1 - TRBV11-3 TRBD2 CASSESRGGTYNEQFF TGTGCCAGCAGCGAAAGTCGGGGAGGGACCTACAATGAGCAGTTCTTC
TRBJ2-7 once TRBV4-1 - CASSQEATYEQYF TGCGCCAGCAGCCAAGAAGCCACCTACGAGCAGTACTTC
TRBJ2-3 - TRBV5-4 TRBD2 CASSRRTRVADTQYF TGTGCCAGCAGCCGGAGGACTAGAGTCGCAGATACGCAGTATTTT
TRBJ1-2 - TRBV2 TRBD1 CASVQGISGYTF TGTGCCAGCGTACAGGGGATCTCTGGCTACACCTTC
TRBJ1-2 - TRBV9 - CASSPPGGGYTF TGTGCCAGCAGCCCCCCAGGTGGGGGCTACACCTTC
TRBJ2-3 - TRBV5-6 TRBD2 CASSRGRASGSWTDTQYF TGTGCCAGCAGTAGGGGGCGGGCTAGCGGGAGCTGGACAGATACGCAGTATTTT
TRBJ2-1 once TRBV6-6 - CASSNQVVYNEQFF TGTGCCAGCAGTAATCAGGTAGTATACAATGAGCAGTTCTTC
TRBJ1-1 few TRBV25-1 - CASSGPPESEAFF TGTGCCAGCAGTGGGCCGCCGGAGTCTGAAGCTTTCTTT
TRBJ2-3 once TRBV25-1 - CASSPLGHSTDTQYF TGTGCCAGCAGTCCGCTCGGACATAGCACAGATACGCAGTATTTT
TRBJ2-1 - TRBV2 TRBD1 CASLRKGFRQGTLRNEQFF TGTGCCAGCCTAAGAAAGGGATTCCGACAGGGGACGCTTCGCAATGAGCAGTTCTTC
TRBJ1-3 - TRBV7-9 - CASTREGASSGNTIYF TGTGCCAGCACCAGAGAGGGCGCGAGCTCTGGAAACACCATATATTTT
TRBJ1-5 - TRBV2 - CASSEIGLSPDYSNQPQHF TGTGCCAGCAGTGAGATAGGTCTTTCCCCCGACTATAGCAATCAGCCCCAGCATTTT
TRBJ2-1 - TRBV9 TRBD2 CASSCGLAGYNEQFF TGTGCCAGCAGCTGCGGACTAGCGGGATACAATGAGCAGTTCTTC
TRBJ1-4 - TRBV6-5 - CASSYSRETNEKLFF TGTGCCAGCAGTTACTCGCGGGAGACTAATGAAAAACTGTTTTTT
TRBJ2-3 - TRBV6-4 TRBD2 CASSETPFTGTSYTDTQYF TGTGCCAGCAGTGAAACGCCCTTTACCGGGACTAGTTACACAGATACGCAGTATTTT
TRBJ2-5 few TRBV5-6 - CASSLGVSGVKETQYF TGTGCCAGCAGCTTGGGCGTTTCGGGAGTAAAAGAGACCCAGTACTTC
TRBJ2-7 - TRBV7-2 TRBD2 CASSPKGGTSATYEQYF TGTGCCAGCAGCCCGAAAGGAGGAACTAGCGCGACCTACGAGCAGTACTTC
TRBJ2-7 - TRBV5-1 - CASSSWTGESYEQYF TGCGCCAGCAGCTCGTGGACTGGGGAATCCTACGAGCAGTACTTC
TRBJ2-3 - TRBV2 TRBD2 CASSEWGLAGTNSTDTQYF TGTGCCAGCAGTGAGTGGGGACTAGCGGGAACCAATAGCACAGATACGCAGTATTTT
TRBJ2-2 - TRBV4-3 - CASSQLTENTGELFF TGCGCCAGCAGCCAGCTGACAGAAAACACCGGGGAGCTGTTTTTT
TRBJ2-7 - TRBV28 - CASSSGSYEQYF TGTGCCAGCAGTTCAGGTTCCTACGAGCAGTACTTC
TRBJ2-7 - TRBV11-1 - CASSLGVDRRTYEQYF TGTGCCAGCAGCTTAGGTGTAGACAGGAGAACCTACGAGCAGTACTTC
TRBJ2-1 - TRBV11-3 - CASGAPQTRQFF TGTGCCAGCGGAGCCCCTCAGACCAGGCAGTTCTTC
TRBJ1-2 once TRBV14 - CASSRNTGHYNYGYTF TGTGCCAGCAGCCGCAACACGGGACACTATAACTATGGCTACACCTTC
TRBJ2-4 few TRBV5-7 TRBD2 CASSLGLAGGGKNIQYF TGTGCCAGCAGCTTGGGATTAGCGGGAGGAGGGAAAAACATTCAGTACTTC
TRBJ2-7 - TRBV6-1 TRBD1 CASSEQGQGGYEQYF TGTGCCAGCAGTGAACAAGGACAGGGGGGCTACGAGCAGTACTTC
TRBJ1-2 few TRBV14 TRBD1 CASSRNRGRRGYTF TGTGCCAGCAGCCGAAACAGGGGGCGCAGGGGCTACACCTTC
TRBJ2-3 - TRBV5-8 - CASDKGADTQYF TGTGCCAGCGACAAAGGGGCAGATACGCAGTATTTT
TRBJ1-5 - TRBV19 - CASSIVVSDQPQHF TGTGCCAGTAGTATCGTAGTATCCGATCAGCCCCAGCATTTT
TRBJ1-5 - TRBV30 TRBD1 CACTTGAGAYSNQPQHF TGTGCCTGTACAACAGGGGCCGGGGCCTATAGCAATCAGCCCCAGCATTTT
TRBJ2-7 once TRBV6-1 - CASSKQVPYEQYF TGTGCCAGCAGTAAACAGGTTCCCTACGAGCAGTACTTC
TRBJ2-1 - TRBV7-7 - CASSPVEGGGPNEQFF TGTGCCAGCAGCCCCGTAGAGGGAGGGGGTCCGAATGAGCAGTTCTTC
TRBJ2-1 - TRBV15 - CATSRDPVAGLYNEQFF TGTGCCACCAGCAGAGATCCTGTAGCTGGCCTCTACAATGAGCAGTTCTTC
TRBJ2-7 - TRBV6-4 TRBD1 CASSPRDGTGTYEQYF TGTGCCAGCAGTCCCCGGGACGGGACAGGTACCTACGAGCAGTACTTC